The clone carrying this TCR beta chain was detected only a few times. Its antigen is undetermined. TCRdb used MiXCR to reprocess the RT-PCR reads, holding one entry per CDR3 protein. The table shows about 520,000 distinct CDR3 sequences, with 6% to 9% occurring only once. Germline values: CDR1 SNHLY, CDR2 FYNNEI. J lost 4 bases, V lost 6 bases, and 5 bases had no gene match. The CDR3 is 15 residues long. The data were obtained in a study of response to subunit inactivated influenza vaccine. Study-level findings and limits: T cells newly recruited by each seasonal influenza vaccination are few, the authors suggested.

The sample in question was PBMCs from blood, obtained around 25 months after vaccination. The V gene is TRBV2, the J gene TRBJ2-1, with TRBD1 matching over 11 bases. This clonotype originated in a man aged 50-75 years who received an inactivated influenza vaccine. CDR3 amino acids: CASSGDRGLYNEQFF. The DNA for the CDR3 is TGTGCCAGCAGCGGGGACAGGGGGTTGTACAATGAGCAGTTCTTC.